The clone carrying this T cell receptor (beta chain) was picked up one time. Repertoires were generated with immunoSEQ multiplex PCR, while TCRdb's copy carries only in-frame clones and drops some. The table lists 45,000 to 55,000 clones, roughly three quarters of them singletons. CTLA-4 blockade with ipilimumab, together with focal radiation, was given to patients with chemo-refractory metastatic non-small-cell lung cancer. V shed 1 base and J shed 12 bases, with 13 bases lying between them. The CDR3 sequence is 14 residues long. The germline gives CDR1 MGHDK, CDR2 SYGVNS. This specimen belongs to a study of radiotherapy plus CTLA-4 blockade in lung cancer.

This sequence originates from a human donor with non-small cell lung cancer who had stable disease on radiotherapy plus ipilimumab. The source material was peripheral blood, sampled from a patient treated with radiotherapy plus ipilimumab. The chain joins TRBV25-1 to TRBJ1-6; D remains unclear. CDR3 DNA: TGTGCCAGCAGTGAATCGGTCTTCGTCAAACCCCTCCACTTT. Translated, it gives CASSESVFVKPLHF.